One sample yielded the 10 T cell receptor beta chains listed below, sequenced in a study of neurological immune-mediated disorders. TCRdb itself ran the 5' RACE reads through MiXCR, one entry per CDR3 protein. The sample has approximately 90,000 distinct CDR3 sequences, 3.5% seen once. Sequences were obtained from PBMCs. The source is a woman aged 18-29 years with multiple sclerosis.

This clonotype has ten or more counts. V usage is TRBV4-1 and J usage is TRBJ1-3; the D is unclear. V shed 2 bases and J shed 5 bases, with 16 bases lying between them. The CDR3 has 16 residues. Germline V gene sequence: CDR1 MGHRA, CDR2 YSYEKL. The CDR3: CASSQWSLLARNTIYF. DNA for the CDR3: TGCGCCAGCAGCCAATGGAGTCTCCTTGCCAGAAACACCATATATTTT.

This clonotype was recorded a few times. The rearrangement links TRBV6-1 to TRBJ2-2, with a weak D call TRBD1 (5 bases). CDR3 length: 14 residues. Looked up from germline, CDR1 is MNHNS and CDR2 is SASEGT. V lost 3 bases and J 0 bases, leaving 5 bases between the germline ends. This CDR3 reads CASSETANTGELFF. CDR3 coding DNA: TGTGCCAGCAGTGAGACAGCGAACACCGGGGAGCTGTTTTTT.

The table lists this clonotype with a few counts. The chain links TRBV5-8 to TRBJ1-2; 10 positions match TRBD1. V was clipped by 6 bases and J by 5 bases; unmatched bases: 10. Germline CDR1 SGHTS, CDR2 YDEGEE. The CDR3 runs to 15 residues. In DNA form, the CDR3 reads TGTGCCAGCAATTACCGGGACAGGGGCCCTTATGGCTACACCTTC. Protein product: CASNYRDRGPYGYTF.

Details on this clonotype: This sequence may be a read error, since a much larger clone differs from it by one base. The V call is TRBV20-1, the J call TRBJ1-1; D ambiguous. Trimming stripped 0 bases from V and 0 bases from J, with 8 bases between. CDR1 and CDR2 from the germline V gene are DFQATT and SNEGSKA (reference sequence). The CDR3 has 14 amino acids. CDR3 sequence reads: CSARDPTMNTEAFF. For the CDR3, the DNA is TGCAGTGCTAGAGACCCCACTATGAACACTGAAGCTTTCTTT.

This clonotype has a count of ten or more. The V gene is TRBV4-3, the J gene TRBJ2-2; TRBD2 is a possible D gene (5 bases). V dropped 0 bases and J dropped 6 bases, with 14 bases sitting between them. Germline assignment: CDR1 LGHNA and CDR2 YSLEER. The CDR3 extends over 16 amino acids. CDR3 protein: CASSQDYEGLAGELFF. CDR3 nucleotide sequence: TGCGCCAGCAGCCAAGATTACGAGGGTCTAGCCGGGGAGCTGTTTTTT.

The table lists this clonotype with a few counts. This could be a read error, since a much larger clone is one nucleotide away. This chain connects TRBV29-1 to TRBJ2-1; D unresolved. The germline V gene encodes CDR1 SQVTM and CDR2 ANQGSEA. The CDR3 has 15 amino acids. The CDR3 region is CGVEDHRSSYNEQFF. For the CDR3, the DNA is TGCGGCGTTGAAGATCACCGAAGCTCCTACAATGAGCAGTTCTTC.

V gene TRBV3-1 combines with J gene TRBJ2-1; 10 bases are a match to TRBD1. Losses at the gene ends were 4 bases for V and 6 bases for J; bases not matched to a gene: 12. The CDR3 is 17 residues long. The germline V gene encodes CDR1 LGHDT and CDR2 YNNKEL (reference sequence). The CDR3 DNA is TGTGCCAGCAGCCGACACCGGGGGACAGGGGCAGGCAATGAGCAGTTCTTC. The encoded protein is CASSRHRGTGAGNEQFF.

This clonotype was detected ten times or more. The chain is built from TRBV27 and TRBJ2-5; D perhaps matches TRBD1 (6 bases). V lost 3 bases, J lost 0 bases, and 14 bases lay in between. Per germline, CDR1 MNHEY and CDR2 SMNVEV (reference sequence). The CDR3 runs 16 residues. The CDR3 region has the DNA TGTGCCAGCAGTTTCTCCGCAGGGGAGTACCAAGAGACCCAGTACTTC. It is translated as CASSFSAGEYQETQYF.

In its sample, this clonotype was seen many times. This sequence joins TRBV20-1 and TRBJ2-1; no definite D call. V was shortened by 1 base and J by 2 bases, with 12 bases between the two germline ends. The CDR3 has 15 residues. CDR1 and CDR2 (germline): DFQATT, SNEGSKA (reference sequence). The CDR3 reads CSARVRGSPYNEQFF. The CDR3 region has the DNA TGCAGTGCTAGAGTGAGAGGTTCTCCCTACAATGAGCAGTTCTTC.

At least ten counts were recorded for this clonotype. V usage is TRBV12-3 or TRBV12-4 and J usage is TRBJ2-1, with D unclear. The CDR3 consists of 14 residues. V lost 3 bases to trimming and J lost 2 bases, with 8 bases between them. CDR3 nucleotides: TGTGCCAGCAGTTTTCTGGGGACCTACAATGAGCAGTTCTTC. Residues: CASSFLGTYNEQFF.